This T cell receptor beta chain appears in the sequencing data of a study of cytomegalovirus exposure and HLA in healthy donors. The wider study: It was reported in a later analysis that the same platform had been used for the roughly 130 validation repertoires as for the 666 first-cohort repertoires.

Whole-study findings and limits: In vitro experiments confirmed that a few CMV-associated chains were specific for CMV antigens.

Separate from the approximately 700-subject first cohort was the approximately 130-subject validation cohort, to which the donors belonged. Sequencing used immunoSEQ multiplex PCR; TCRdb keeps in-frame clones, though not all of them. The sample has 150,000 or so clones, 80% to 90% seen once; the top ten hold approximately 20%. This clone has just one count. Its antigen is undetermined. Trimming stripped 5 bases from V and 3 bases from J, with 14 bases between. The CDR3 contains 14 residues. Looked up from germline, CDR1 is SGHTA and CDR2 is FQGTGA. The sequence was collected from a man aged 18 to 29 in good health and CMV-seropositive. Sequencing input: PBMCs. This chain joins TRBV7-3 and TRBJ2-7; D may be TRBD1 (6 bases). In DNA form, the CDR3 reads TGTGCCAGCAGCCCCCGAAAGGGGGACTACGAGCAGTACTTC. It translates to CASSPRKGDYEQYF.